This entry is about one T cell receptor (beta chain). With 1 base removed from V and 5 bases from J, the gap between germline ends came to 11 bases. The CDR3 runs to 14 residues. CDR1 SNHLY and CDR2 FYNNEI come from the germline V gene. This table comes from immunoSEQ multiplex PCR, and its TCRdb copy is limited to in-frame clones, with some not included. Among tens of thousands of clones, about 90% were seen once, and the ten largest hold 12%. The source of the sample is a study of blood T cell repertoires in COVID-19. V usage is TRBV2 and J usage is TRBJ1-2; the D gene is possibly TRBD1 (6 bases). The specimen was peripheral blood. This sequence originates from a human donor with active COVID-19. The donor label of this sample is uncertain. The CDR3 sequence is CASSEEGQTYGYTF. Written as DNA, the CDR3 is TGTGCCAGCAGTGAAGAGGGACAAACTTATGGCTACACCTTC.